These T cell receptor beta chains were read from a single sample in a study of blood T cell repertoires in COVID-19. Some clones are missing from TCRdb's copy, which holds only in-frame ones; the method was immunoSEQ multiplex PCR. The data hold about 70,000 clones, with roughly 80% observed a single time. What was sequenced was peripheral blood. These receptors were collected from a woman at least 80 years old with acute or convalescent COVID-19. Both conserved end residues are part of each CDR3. A D gene is named only where the DNA matches it firmly. Only some rows state a clone size, as once, few, many or a class for expanded clones.

J	size	D	V	DNA	CDR3
TRBJ2-3	NA	TRBD1	TRBV7-9	TGTGCCAGCAGCTTAATGGGACAGGGGTCAATCACAGATACGCAGTATTTT	CASSLMGQGSITDTQYF
TRBJ2-2	NA	NA	TRBV5-8	TGTGCCAGCAGCTTCAACAGGAACACCGGGGAGCTGTTTTTT	CASSFNRNTGELFF
TRBJ2-5	NA	NA	TRBV21-1	TGTGCCAGCAGCAAACGGGACACTTGGACTAGCCCAGAGACCCAGTACTTC	CASSKRDTWTSPETQYF
TRBJ2-5	few	NA	TRBV7-6	TGTGCCAGCAGCTTTGGGGGGTCCCAAGAGACCCAGTACTTC	CASSFGGSQETQYF
TRBJ1-2	NA	TRBD1	TRBV5-4	TGTGCCAGCAGCTTGGGCAGACAGGGGGGCTATGGCTACACCTTC	CASSLGRQGGYGYTF
TRBJ2-5	NA	NA	TRBV6-5	TGTGCCAGCAGTTACAACCGGGACTCTGGAGAGACCCAGTACTTC	CASSYNRDSGETQYF
TRBJ2-2	NA	NA	TRBV3-1/TRBV3-2	TGTGCCAGCAGCCGAACAGGTGGGGCCACCGGGGAGCTGTTTTTT	CASSRTGGATGELFF
TRBJ1-5	NA	NA	TRBV25-1	TGTGCCAGCAGTTCAGGGGTGGACCTACAGCCCCAGCATTTT	CASSSGVDLQPQHF
TRBJ2-5	NA	TRBD1	TRBV2	TGTGCCAGCAGGCCCGACAGGGGAACCCAAGAGACCCAGTACTTC	CASRPDRGTQETQYF
TRBJ1-1	once	NA	TRBV30	TGTGCCTGGAGTGGGGGGGGGTTCATCACTGAAGCTTTCTTT	CAWSGGGFITEAFF
TRBJ2-6	NA	NA	TRBV5-6	TGTGCCAGCAGCTTGCGGCTATCAGGACAAACTACTGGGGCCAACGTCCTGACTTTC	CASSLRLSGQTTGANVLTF
TRBJ1-6	NA	NA	TRBV4-2	TGTGCCAGCAGCCAAGGATCCGTTCAGCCCCTCCACTTT	CASSQGSVQPLHF
TRBJ2-3	NA	TRBD1	TRBV7-2	TGTGCCAGCAGCTCAAGACAGGGGGCTTCAGATACGCAGTATTTT	CASSSRQGASDTQYF
TRBJ1-5	once	TRBD1	TRBV6-5	TGTGCCAGCCAGGGGGCTCGAAATCAGCCCCAGCATTTT	CASQGARNQPQHF
TRBJ2-7	few	TRBD2	TRBV27	TGTGCCACGCTAGCGGGGGGAAATTTTTACGAGCAGTACTTC	CATLAGGNFYEQYF
TRBJ2-1	NA	NA	TRBV10-1	TGCGCCAGCAGTGAAGGGGGGGCCGATGAGCAGTTCTTC	CASSEGGADEQFF
TRBJ2-2	NA	NA	TRBV5-1	TGCGCCAGCAGCTTGGACGGCGGGACTAACACCGGGGAGCTGTTTTTT	CASSLDGGTNTGELFF